The 27 T cell receptor beta chains reported below all come from one sample, sequenced in a study of cytomegalovirus exposure and HLA in healthy donors. PCR was performed using 60 Vbeta and 13 Jbeta primers. Method: immunoSEQ multiplex PCR; TCRdb's copy keeps in-frame clones and lacks some. The repertoire consists of under 150,000 clones, with roughly four fifths occurring once and the leading ten covering around 2.3%. Sequencing input: PBMCs. The receptors shown here come from a woman between 18 and 29 years old in good health and CMV-seronegative.

This chain joins TRBV4-1 and TRBJ1-2; TRBD1 matches 7 bases. With 0 bases clipped from V and 2 bases from J, the junction kept 6 bases outside the gene matches. Germline CDR1 reads MGHRA; CDR2 reads YSYEKL. The CDR3 extends over 16 amino acids. The CDR3 sequence is CASSQDERQGNYGYTF. CDR3 sequence (DNA): TGCGCCAGCAGCCAAGATGAGAGACAGGGCAACTATGGCTACACCTTC.

This chain connects TRBV5-6 to TRBJ2-1; 9 bases are a match to TRBD1. The germline V gene has CDR1 SGHDT and CDR2 YYEEEE. V lost 4 bases to trimming and J lost 14 bases; unmatched junction nucleotides: 7. The CDR3 is 12 amino acids. The DNA for the CDR3 is TGTGCCAGCAGCAGAAACCGGGACAGGGAGTTCTTC. It specifies CASSRNRDREFF.

In its sample, this clone was seen once. This chain joins TRBV21-1 and TRBJ2-3; TRBD2 is taken as the D call from the table, unchecked against the DNA. TRBV21-1 is deemed a pseudogene. The CDR3 length is 18 residues. The CDR3 spells CASSKEASVSGRADTQYF. As DNA, the CDR3 is TGTGCCAGCAGCAAAGAGGCGAGCGTTAGCGGGAGGGCAGATACGCAGTATTTT.

J is TRBJ2-5 and V is TRBV19; tentative D call: TRBD1 (8 bases). The CDR3 contains 15 residues. Germline lookup yields CDR1 LNHDA and CDR2 SQIVND (reference sequence). The V and J ends lost 6 bases and 2 bases respectively, with 16 bases between them. The CDR3 loop is CASRRTGRDQETQYF. CDR3 sequence (DNA): TGTGCCAGTAGGAGGACAGGGAGGGATCAAGAGACCCAGTACTTC.

This chain links TRBV5-1 with TRBJ1-3, with TRBD1 identical over 7 bases. CDR1 is SGHRS, CDR2 YFSETQ, per germline. The CDR3 runs 15 residues. V lost 0 bases to trimming and J lost 4 bases; unmatched junction nucleotides: 4. This chain's CDR3 is CASSLVTGVGNTIYF. The CDR3 bases are TGCGCCAGCAGCTTGGTTACAGGGGTCGGAAACACCATATATTTT.

DNA for the CDR3: TGTGCCAGTAGTACCCAGGCCAATCAGCCCCAGCATTTT. It specifies CASSTQANQPQHF. The chain carries TRBV19 and TRBJ1-5, with unresolved D. V was cut by 4 bases and J by 3 bases, with 7 bases left in between. This CDR3 has 13 residues. CDR1 is LNHDA, CDR2 SQIVND, per germline (reference sequence). Drawing the rest from reference TRBV19 and TRBJ1-5, the complete variable domain is DGGITQSPKYLFRKEGQNVTLSCEQNLNHDAMYWYRQDPGQGLRLIYYSQIVNDFQKGDIAEGYSVSREKKESFPLTVTSAQKNPTAFYLCASSTQANQPQHFGDGTRLSIL.

The rearrangement uses TRBV6-6 and TRBJ2-5; D unclear. The germline V gene encodes CDR1 MNHNY and CDR2 SVGAGI (reference sequence). V was shortened by 5 bases and J by 1 base, with 8 bases between the two germline ends. The CDR3 is 13 amino acids. The CDR3 DNA reads as TGTGCCAGCAGTCCCGGTCCCCAAGAGACCCAGTACTTC. It is translated as CASSPGPQETQYF.

The chain employs TRBV11-3 and TRBJ2-3; TRBD2 is a possible D gene (6 bases). The germline V gene has CDR1 SGHNT and CDR2 YENEEA. CDR3 length: 15 residues. Trimming took off 5 bases at V and 1 base at J, with 13 bases between the two ends. CDR3: CASSPTGTGTDTQYF. Here the CDR3 DNA reads TGTGCCAGCAGCCCAACCGGGACTGGCACAGATACGCAGTATTTT. The variable domain in full, completed from reference TRBV11-3 and TRBJ2-3, reads EAGVVQSPRYKIIEKKQPVAFWCNPISGHNTLYWYLQNLGQGPELLIRYENEEAVDDSQLPKDRFSAERLKGVDSTLKIQPAELGDSAVYLCASSPTGTGTDTQYFGPGTRLTVL.

This chain links TRBV29-1 with TRBJ1-2; 7 bases fit TRBD1. V was clipped by 0 bases and J by 2 bases; unmatched bases: 6. Germline V gene sequence: CDR1 SQVTM, CDR2 ANQGSEA. The CDR3 length is 15 residues. The CDR3 DNA reads TGCAGCGTTGAAGAACGGAGGGGGCGGAACTATGGCTACACCTTC. Its translation is CSVEERRGRNYGYTF.

The chain is built from TRBV10-3 and TRBJ2-2; D may be TRBD2 (5 bases). CDR3 length: 17 amino acids. Germline CDR1 ENHRY, CDR2 SYGVKD. Trimming cost V 0 bases and J 6 bases, with 17 bases left between them. The CDR3 is CAISESRRTAGPGELFF. DNA for the CDR3: TGTGCCATCAGTGAGTCCAGACGGACCGCGGGTCCCGGGGAGCTGTTTTTT.

The sample holds one count of this clone. V is TRBV19 and J is TRBJ2-2, with 11 bases fitting TRBD1. The V and J ends lost 4 bases and 8 bases, in that order; junction bases with no gene match: 6. This CDR3 has 15 residues. Germline CDR1 reads LNHDA; CDR2 reads SQIVND (reference sequence). CDR3 amino acids: CASSTRDRGKGELFF. The CDR3 DNA reads as TGTGCCAGTAGTACTCGGGACAGGGGGAAGGGGGAGCTGTTTTTT.

This clone was observed a few times. The chain employs TRBV29-1 and TRBJ2-1; 7 nucleotides align to TRBD1. Trimming at V came to 8 bases and at J to 4 bases, leaving 11 bases not matched to a gene. The germline V gene encodes CDR1 SQVTM and CDR2 ANQGSEA. The CDR3 length is 14 residues. CDR3 region: CSLTSGTAYNEQFF. Written as DNA, the CDR3 is TGCAGCCTGACCTCCGGGACAGCGTACAATGAGCAGTTCTTC.

The rearrangement links TRBV5-1 to TRBJ2-1, with 9 bases lining up with TRBD1. Trimming took 7 bases from V and 6 from J; bases not matched to a gene: 14. The CDR3 spans 16 residues. Germline values: CDR1 SGHRS, CDR2 YFSETQ. CDR3 in DNA: TGCGCCAGCGTTTCAAACGGGTGGACAGGGGCCAATGAGCAGTTCTTC. It specifies CASVSNGWTGANEQFF.

The chain joins TRBV28 to TRBJ2-5, with D perhaps TRBD1 (8 bases). This CDR3 contains 14 residues. The germline gives CDR1 MDHEN, CDR2 SYDVKM. V lost 5 bases, J lost 5 bases, and 15 bases lay in between. The CDR3 DNA sequence: TGTGCCAGCAGTCCCGGACAGGGAGGGGAGACCCAGTACTTC. Amino acid sequence: CASSPGQGGETQYF.

CDR3 in DNA: TGTGCCAGCAGCGCCTGGGGAGGGGCGAGCCCGGAATTGAACACCGGGGAGCTGTTTTTT. Amino acid sequence: CASSAWGGASPELNTGELFF. This chain links TRBV11-3 with TRBJ2-2; 7 bases map to TRBD2. This CDR3 has 20 residues. Germline CDR1 reads SGHNT; CDR2 reads YENEEA. Trimming cost V 5 bases and J 1 base; bases outside gene matches: 19. Full variable domain (rest looked up from reference TRBV11-3 and TRBJ2-2): EAGVVQSPRYKIIEKKQPVAFWCNPISGHNTLYWYLQNLGQGPELLIRYENEEAVDDSQLPKDRFSAERLKGVDSTLKIQPAELGDSAVYLCASSAWGGASPELNTGELFFGEGSRLTVL.

This chain joins TRBV28 and TRBJ2-7; tentatively, D is TRBD2 (6 bases). Per germline, CDR1 MDHEN and CDR2 SYDVKM. The CDR3 runs to 19 residues. V lost 5 bases to trimming and J lost 0 bases, with 26 bases between them. CDR3 bases: TGTGCCAGCAGTCTCCTAGTCTCCCGGGACTTACGACTCTCCTACGAGCAGTACTTC. It specifies CASSLLVSRDLRLSYEQYF.

This clone was counted once. This CDR3 reads CASSPGLAGDNEQFF. The CDR3 DNA follows: TGTGCCAGCTCACCTGGACTAGCGGGAGACAATGAGCAGTTCTTC. This chain connects TRBV18 to TRBJ2-1; 13 positions agree with TRBD2. Germline lookup yields CDR1 KGHSH and CDR2 LQKENI. This CDR3 has 15 amino acids. V lost 3 bases and J lost 5; bases outside the gene matches: 1.

This clone was detected only a few times. This chain connects TRBV7-9 to TRBJ2-7; the match to TRBD1 covers 7 bases. Germline-derived CDR1 and CDR2 are SEHNR and FQNEAQ (reference sequence). The length of the CDR3 is 13 residues. With V trimmed by 5 bases and J by 3 bases, 4 bases remained unmatched. The CDR3 bases are TGTGCCAGCAGCAGTGGGACAGTCTACGAGCAGTACTTC. The encoded protein is CASSSGTVYEQYF.

This CDR3 is CASSSRGGSEAFF. DNA for the CDR3: TGTGCCAGCAGCTCGAGAGGTGGCAGTGAAGCTTTCTTT. The V call is TRBV9, the J call TRBJ1-1, with no clear D. The CDR3 runs to 13 residues. CDR1 is SGDLS, CDR2 YYNGEE, per germline. V lost 4 bases, J lost 7 bases, and 14 bases lay in between.

The chain uses TRBV6-1 and TRBJ1-2, with D unclear. The V end was cut by 0 bases, the J end by 2 bases, with 7 bases between. In germline, CDR1 is MNHNS, CDR2 SASEGT. CDR3 length equals 14 residues. CDR3 nucleotide sequence: TGTGCCAGCAGTGAAGCGGGCACAAACTATGGCTACACCTTC. This codes for CASSEAGTNYGYTF.

The chain uses TRBV28 and TRBJ1-5; D ambiguous. V shed 2 bases and J shed 3 bases, with 11 bases lying between them. The CDR3 has 15 residues. Germline lookup yields CDR1 MDHEN and CDR2 SYDVKM. This chain's CDR3 is CASSLGGPPNQPQHF. CDR3 DNA: TGTGCCAGCAGTTTAGGCGGGCCCCCCAATCAGCCCCAGCATTTT.

The chain uses TRBV7-9 and TRBJ2-7; 7 nucleotides agree with TRBD1. V lost 5 bases, J lost 5 bases, and 12 bases stayed unmatched. The CDR3 contains 15 residues. Germline CDR1 is SEHNR and CDR2 is FQNEAQ (reference sequence). CDR3 region: CASSLGRQGSHEQYF. CDR3 coding DNA: TGTGCCAGCAGCCTAGGGAGACAGGGTTCCCACGAGCAGTACTTC.

CDR3: CATLVTANYGYTF. Here the CDR3 DNA reads TGTGCCACCTTGGTGACAGCCAACTATGGCTACACCTTC. The rearrangement joins TRBV6-1 to TRBJ1-2, with D possibly being TRBD1 (5 bases). This CDR3 contains 13 residues. The V gene's germline CDR1 is MNHNS and CDR2 SASEGT. The V end was cut by 10 bases, the J end by 2 bases, with 14 bases between.

The rearrangement joins TRBV2 to TRBJ1-1, with 8 bases lining up with TRBD1. The CDR3 extends over 14 amino acids. V lost 4 bases, J lost 5 bases, and 6 bases stayed unmatched. The V gene's germline CDR1 is SNHLY and CDR2 FYNNEI. CDR3 sequence: CASSATGGRTEAFF. CDR3 nucleotide sequence: TGTGCCAGCAGTGCTACAGGGGGGAGGACTGAAGCTTTCTTT.

The J gene is TRBJ2-2, the V gene TRBV11-2, with D tentatively TRBD1 (6 bases). CDR3 length: 15 amino acids. Per germline, CDR1 SGHAT and CDR2 FQNNGV. V lost 4 bases and J lost 5, with 14 bases in between. The CDR3 region is CASSSNRVGTGELFF. The CDR3 nucleotides read TGTGCCAGCAGCTCCAACAGGGTAGGAACCGGGGAGCTGTTTTTT.

The V and J genes are TRBV11-2 and TRBJ2-5, with unresolved D. The CDR3 length is 16 residues. CDR1 is SGHAT, CDR2 FQNNGV, per germline. Trimming cost V 4 bases and J 1 base, with 16 bases left between them. In DNA, the CDR3 is TGTGCCAGCAGCTCCCATTTTTTGGCAGGCCAAGAGACCCAGTACTTC. This translates into CASSSHFLAGQETQYF.

V gene TRBV5-8 combines with J gene TRBJ2-5; 9 bases line up with TRBD2. CDR3 length: 15 amino acids. CDR1 SGHTS and CDR2 YDEGEE come from the germline V gene. J lost 5 bases, V lost 7 bases, and 12 bases had no gene match. CDR3 amino acids: CASQLGRGGLETQYF. DNA of the CDR3: TGTGCCAGCCAATTGGGGCGGGGGGGCCTGGAGACCCAGTACTTC.